This T cell receptor beta chain was retrieved from a study of blood T cells in healthy people across ages. Study-level points and caveats: For the donors, CMV status was unknown and possibly confounded expanded clonotype changes.

Germline CDR1 GTSNPN, CDR2 SVGIG (reference sequence). This CDR3 has 13 amino acids. V was shortened by 0 bases and J by 4 bases, with 9 bases between the two germline ends. For the second PCR, which ran for about 6 to 11 cycles, a sample-barcoded 5' primer and a J-beta primer mix were used. TCRdb reprocessed the 5' RACE reads with MiXCR, giving one entry per CDR3 protein. There are around 1,600,000 distinct CDR3 sequences in the sample; roughly 43% occur only once, and approximately 4% lies in the top ten. Concerning this clonotype itself: Its antigen is unknown.

The chain joins TRBV30 to TRBJ1-2; the D gene is possibly TRBD1 (5 bases). The source material was blood. This sequence was found in a woman in her late teens or twenties in good health. This CDR3 is CAWSVRDFYGYTF. The CDR3 DNA reads as TGTGCCTGGAGTGTCCGGGACTTCTATGGCTACACCTTC. Drawing the rest from reference TRBV30 and TRBJ1-2, the complete variable domain is SQTIHQWPATLVQPVGSPLSLECTVEGTSNPNLYWYRQAAGRGLQLLFYSVGIGQISSEVPQNLSASRPQDRQFILSSKKLLLSDSGFYLCAWSVRDFYGYTFGSGTRLTVV.